One sample yielded the 27 T cell receptor beta chains listed below, sequenced in a study of T cell responses to AZD1222 COVID-19 vaccine. Generated by immunoSEQ multiplex PCR, the TCRdb table keeps only in-frame clones and is missing some. The sample includes around 150,000 clones, roughly 90% of them seen just once. The specimen was peripheral blood, collected on day 0 of AZD1222 vaccination. The receptors derive from an adult in good health.

The J gene is TRBJ2-1, the V gene TRBV3-1 (or the pseudogene TRBV3-2), with TRBD2 matching over 11 bases. Unmatched junction bases numbered 6, after V lost 4 bases and J lost 13 bases. This CDR3 has 13 amino acids. Germline CDR1 and CDR2: LGHDT and YNNKEL (reference sequence). CDR3 protein: CASSPRLAGTQFF. The CDR3 DNA reads as TGTGCCAGCAGCCCACGACTAGCGGGGACACAGTTCTTC.

The chain recombines TRBV7-8 with TRBJ1-5; no firm D call. V lost 3 bases, J lost 3 bases, and 6 bases lay in between. CDR3 length: 13 amino acids. In germline, CDR1 is SGHVS, CDR2 FQNEAQ. CDR3 amino acids: CASSFSVNQPQHF. Here the CDR3 DNA reads TGTGCCAGCAGCTTTTCGGTCAATCAGCCCCAGCATTTT.

This clone occurred a few times. This rearrangement joins TRBV7-8 to TRBJ2-1, with no clear D. With 10 bases removed from V and 0 bases from J, the gap between germline ends came to 10 bases. Germline assignment: CDR1 SGHVS and CDR2 FQNEAQ. The CDR3 has 13 residues. The CDR3 sequence: CATRPGSYNEQFF. Written as DNA, the CDR3 is TGTGCCACCCGCCCTGGCTCCTACAATGAGCAGTTCTTC.

This chain joins TRBV5-1 and TRBJ2-4, with 15 positions matching TRBD2. The CDR3 totals 19 residues. Trimming took 3 bases from V and 0 from J; bases not matched to a gene: 7. Looked up from germline, CDR1 is SGHRS and CDR2 is YFSETQ. CDR3: CASSSGLAGGKLAKNIQYF. CDR3 coding DNA: TGCGCCAGCAGCTCGGGACTAGCGGGAGGAAAACTAGCCAAAAACATTCAGTACTTC.

V usage is TRBV18 and J usage is TRBJ2-1; 13 bases align to TRBD2. CDR1 and CDR2 from the germline V gene are KGHSH and LQKENI. The CDR3 contains 17 residues. The trim removed 5 bases at V and 6 bases at J, leaving 10 bases unmatched. CDR3 region: CASSSGLAGVLFNEQFF. DNA of the CDR3: TGTGCCAGCTCATCCGGACTAGCGGGAGTTTTATTCAATGAGCAGTTCTTC.

V and J are TRBV30 and TRBJ1-5; D is perhaps TRBD1 (5 bases). This CDR3 has 16 residues. CDR1 and CDR2 from the germline V gene are GTSNPN and SVGIG (reference sequence). Trimming left V 5 bases short and J 0 bases short, with 17 bases between. CDR3 nucleotide sequence: TGTGCCTGGGGCAGGGAAAAACACTATAGCAATCAGCCCCAGCATTTT. It yields the protein CAWGREKHYSNQPQHF.

The chain couples TRBV14 to TRBJ1-2, with TRBD1 matching 11 bases. This CDR3 has 16 residues. Germline CDR1 reads SGHDN; CDR2 reads FVKESK. Trimming at V came to 0 bases and at J to 3 bases, leaving 3 bases not matched to a gene. The CDR3 loop reads CASSQDLGQGDYGYTF. CDR3 nucleotide sequence: TGTGCCAGCAGCCAAGATCTGGGACAGGGGGACTATGGCTACACCTTC.

This clone was observed once. The chain recombines TRBV5-8 with TRBJ2-1; D might be TRBD2 (6 bases). CDR1 is SGHTS, CDR2 YDEGEE, per germline. This CDR3 has 15 residues. Trimming left V 1 base short and J 9 bases short, with 17 bases between. The CDR3 sequence is CASSLRLDAAGEQFF. CDR3 in DNA: TGTGCCAGCAGCTTGCGACTAGATGCGGCGGGTGAGCAGTTCTTC.

V gene TRBV6-4 combines with J gene TRBJ1-2; 9 bases are a match to TRBD1. Losses at the gene ends were 5 bases for V and 6 bases for J; bases not matched to a gene: 16. Germline CDR1 reads MRHNA; CDR2 reads SNTAGT. This CDR3 region has 17 residues. The CDR3 nucleotides are TGTGCCAGCAGTCCCACGGGGGAGGGACAGGGTTTGGATGGCTACACCTTC. Translation: CASSPTGEGQGLDGYTF.

The chain is built from TRBV12-3 or TRBV12-4 and TRBJ1-1; no clear D. The CDR3 has 13 residues. V was shortened by 6 bases and J by 5 bases, with 13 bases between the two germline ends. The CDR3 DNA is TGTGCCAGCAGCCTCATCTACTCAACTGAAGCTTTCTTT. It codes for CASSLIYSTEAFF.

This sequence joins TRBV5-4 and TRBJ2-1, with 13 bases aligning to TRBD2. The V and J ends lost 1 base and 8 bases, in that order; junction bases with no gene match: 3. Germline-derived CDR1 and CDR2 are SGHNT and YYREEE (reference sequence). This CDR3 has 15 residues. The CDR3: CASSLTSGGAYEQFF. The CDR3 DNA reads TGTGCCAGCAGCTTGACTAGCGGGGGGGCCTATGAGCAGTTCTTC.

This chain uses TRBV6-5 with TRBJ1-4; D uncertain. Trimming left V 7 bases short and J 8 bases short, with 20 bases between. Germline V CDR1 and CDR2: MNHEY, SVGAGI. The CDR3 consists of 15 residues. CDR3 sequence (DNA): TGTGCCAGCAAAATGCGCGGACCTGCGGGGGAAAAACTGTTTTTT. This gives the protein CASKMRGPAGEKLFF.

This clone has more than one count but fewer than ten. The chain carries TRBV6-5 and TRBJ2-7, with unresolved D. Trimming shortened V by 4 bases and J by 6 bases, and 7 bases separated the two germline ends. This CDR3 has 11 residues. Germline V lookup: CDR1 MNHEY, CDR2 SVGAGI. CDR3 in amino acids: CASSLNSEQYF. CDR3 coding DNA: TGTGCCAGCAGTTTAAACTCCGAGCAGTACTTC.

V is TRBV27 and J is TRBJ2-1; no reliable D call. The CDR3 totals 14 residues. The ends were cut back, 4 bases at V and 7 bases at J, with 14 bases in the middle. Germline CDR1 and CDR2: MNHEY and SMNVEV (reference sequence). DNA for the CDR3: TGTGCCAGCAGTTCATTCCCCGCCGGGAATGAGCAGTTCTTC. This encodes CASSSFPAGNEQFF.

The J gene is TRBJ2-3, the V gene TRBV7-7; a possible D gene is TRBD1 (5 bases). This CDR3 has 15 amino acids. The V gene's germline CDR1 is SSHAT and CDR2 FNYEAQ (reference sequence). With 5 bases removed from V and 3 bases from J, the gap between germline ends came to 15 bases. The chain's CDR3 is CASSPQGARTDTQYF. CDR3 nucleotide sequence: TGTGCCAGCAGCCCCCAGGGTGCCAGAACAGATACGCAGTATTTT.

The chain employs TRBV2 and TRBJ2-1; unclear D gene. V was pared by 4 bases and J by 0 bases, with 10 bases between. Germline V lookup: CDR1 SNHLY, CDR2 FYNNEI. The CDR3 is 15 amino acids. This chain's CDR3 is CASSVQSSSYNEQFF. The CDR3 DNA sequence: TGTGCCAGCAGTGTACAGTCGAGCTCCTACAATGAGCAGTTCTTC.

V gene TRBV6-5 combines with J gene TRBJ2-7; TRBD1 matches at 7 bases. The CDR3 sequence is 15 residues long. V gave up 6 bases and J gave up 7 bases; unmatched junction bases: 15. Germline CDR1 reads MNHEY; CDR2 reads SVGAGI. The CDR3 nucleotides are TGTGCCAGCAGCCCACCCCTGACAGGGTTTGGGGAGCAGTACTTC. Protein: CASSPPLTGFGEQYF.

The chain employs TRBV9 and TRBJ1-1; a weak D match, TRBD1 (6 bases). V gave up 4 bases and J gave up 7 bases, with 17 bases separating them. Germline V lookup: CDR1 SGDLS, CDR2 YYNGEE. The CDR3 runs to 14 residues. The CDR3 reads CASSQQPGHGEAFF. The CDR3 nucleotides are TGTGCCAGCAGCCAACAACCGGGACACGGTGAAGCTTTCTTT.

This chain links TRBV4-2 with TRBJ2-1; D possibly corresponds to TRBD2 (6 bases). V was cut by 4 bases and J by 6 bases, with 10 bases left in between. Germline CDR1 and CDR2: LGHNA and YNFKEQ. This CDR3 has 13 amino acids. Here the CDR3 DNA reads TGTGCCAGCAGCCCGGTGGAGGGCAATGAGCAGTTCTTC. This sequence encodes CASSPVEGNEQFF.

The CDR3 protein is CASSPGFGELFF. The DNA of the CDR3 is TGTGCCAGCAGCCCCGGATTCGGGGAGCTGTTTTTT. This rearrangement joins TRBV7-9 to TRBJ2-2; no clear D. The germline V and J ends were trimmed by 5 bases and 7 bases, with 8 bases remaining between them. The germline gives CDR1 SEHNR, CDR2 FQNEAQ (reference sequence). This CDR3 has 12 residues.

This chain connects TRBV9 to TRBJ1-1; 8 bases align to TRBD1. CDR3 length: 16 residues. The germline V gene encodes CDR1 SGDLS and CDR2 YYNGEE. J gave up 0 bases and V 0 bases, and 4 bases lay outside the gene matches. CDR3 amino acids: CASSVGIQGVNTEAFF. In DNA form, the CDR3 reads TGTGCCAGCAGCGTAGGGATACAGGGGGTGAACACTGAAGCTTTCTTT.

V is TRBV18 and J is TRBJ1-1; no reliable D call. This CDR3 comprises 17 residues. V gave up 4 bases and J gave up 0 bases, with 18 bases separating them. Germline CDR1 and CDR2: KGHSH and LQKENI. This CDR3 is CASSLEHIEILNTEAFF. The CDR3 bases are TGTGCCAGCTCACTCGAACACATCGAGATTTTGAACACTGAAGCTTTCTTT. The full variable domain, rest sourced from reference TRBV18 and TRBJ1-1, is NAGVMQNPRHLVRRRGQEARLRCSPMKGHSHVYWYRQLPEEGLKFMVYLQKENIIDESGMPKERFSAEFPKEGPSILRIQQVVRGDSAAYFCASSLEHIEILNTEAFFGQGTRLTVV.

The gene calls are TRBV27 and TRBJ1-2; tentative D call: TRBD1 (5 bases). The V end was cut by 5 bases, the J end by 2 bases, with 18 bases between. Germline assignment: CDR1 MNHEY and CDR2 SMNVEV (reference sequence). This CDR3 comprises 16 residues. The CDR3 loop is CASSPSPGLGNYGYTF. In DNA form, the CDR3 reads TGTGCCAGCAGTCCATCCCCGGGACTCGGAAACTATGGCTACACCTTC.

The chain recombines TRBV11-2 with TRBJ1-4, with D unresolved. CDR1 is SGHAT, CDR2 FQNNGV, per germline. V lost 3 bases, J lost 7 bases, and 18 bases lay in between. This CDR3 has 16 residues. For the CDR3, the DNA is TGTGCCAGCAGCTTGGATTACCTCGTGGGTGGTGAAAAACTGTTTTTT. Residues: CASSLDYLVGGEKLFF.

This chain connects TRBV4-3 to TRBJ2-2, with D maybe TRBD2 (6 bases). Germline assignment: CDR1 LGHNA and CDR2 YSLEER. The CDR3 runs 15 residues. V was shortened by 0 bases and J by 6 bases, with 11 bases between the two germline ends. The CDR3 loop reads CASSQDGVAAGELFF. DNA of the CDR3: TGCGCCAGCAGCCAAGATGGAGTAGCGGCCGGGGAGCTGTTTTTT.

The V and J genes are TRBV7-9 and TRBJ2-1; D is possibly TRBD2 (5 bases). V lost 4 bases to trimming and J lost 0 bases, with 10 bases between them. Germline V gives CDR1 SEHNR, CDR2 FQNEAQ (reference sequence). The CDR3 sequence is 15 residues long. CDR3 sequence (DNA): TGTGCCAGCAGCTGGGAGCGGAGCTCCTACAATGAGCAGTTCTTC. Protein product: CASSWERSSYNEQFF.

The J gene is TRBJ1-1, the V gene TRBV28; 7 bases map to TRBD1. The J segment lost 1 base and the V segment lost 4 bases, leaving 12 bases of the junction unmatched. CDR3 length: 17 residues. CDR1 is MDHEN and CDR2 is SYDVKM in the germline V gene. The CDR3 region is CASSSITQGLGNTEAFF. The CDR3, as DNA: TGTGCCAGCAGTTCAATCACACAGGGGCTTGGGAACACTGAAGCTTTCTTT.